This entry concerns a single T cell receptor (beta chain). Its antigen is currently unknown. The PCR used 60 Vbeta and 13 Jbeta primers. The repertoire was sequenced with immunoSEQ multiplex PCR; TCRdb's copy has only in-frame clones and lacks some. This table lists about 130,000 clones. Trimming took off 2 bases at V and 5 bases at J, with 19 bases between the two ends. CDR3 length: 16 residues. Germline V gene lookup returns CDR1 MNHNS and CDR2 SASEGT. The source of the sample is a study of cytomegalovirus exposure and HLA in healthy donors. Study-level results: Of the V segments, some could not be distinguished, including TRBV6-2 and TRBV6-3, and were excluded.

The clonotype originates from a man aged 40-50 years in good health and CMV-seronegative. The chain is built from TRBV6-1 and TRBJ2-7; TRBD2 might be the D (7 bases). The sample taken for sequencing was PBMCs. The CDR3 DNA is TGTGCCAGCAGTGAAAGGACTAGGGGGGCGGGCGACGAGCAGTACTTC. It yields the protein CASSERTRGAGDEQYF.